These T cell receptor beta chains were read from a single sample in a study of control samples from healthy donors and cancer patients. TCRdb keeps only in-frame clones here, not all; method: immunoSEQ multiplex PCR. The data contain roughly 450,000 clones, roughly 90% of them singletons. The sequenced sample was PBMCs. The receptor set was obtained from a middle-aged man with head and neck cancer. The CDR3 runs from the conserved cysteine through the conserved F or W. A D gene is named only where the DNA matches it firmly. Rows give clone size only sometimes, using once, few, many, or a class for an expanded clone.

D	J	size	V	CDR3	DNA
TRBD1	TRBJ2-5	NA	TRBV7-9	CASSLRDSWGGTQYF	TGTGCCAGCAGCTTAAGGGACAGCTGGGGTGGTACCCAGTACTTC
NA	TRBJ1-3	NA	TRBV7-7	CASRDGGSSGNTIYF	TGTGCTAGCAGGGACGGCGGAAGCTCTGGAAACACCATATATTTT
NA	TRBJ1-1	NA	TRBV27	CASTLYAGTEAFF	TGTGCCAGCACCCTCTACGCGGGGACTGAAGCTTTCTTT
NA	TRBJ1-1	NA	TRBV10-3	CAIARDTEAFF	TGTGCCATCGCAAGGGACACTGAAGCTTTCTTT
NA	TRBJ1-1	NA	TRBV30	CAWTHLPNTEAFF	TGTGCCTGGACCCATCTACCAAACACTGAAGCTTTCTTT
TRBD2	TRBJ2-7	NA	TRBV28	CASSSQRGPYEQYF	TGTGCCAGCAGCAGCCAGCGGGGTCCCTACGAGCAGTACTTC
NA	TRBJ2-6	once	TRBV20-1	CSASYRGGSGANVLTF	TGCAGTGCTAGTTACAGGGGAGGGTCTGGGGCCAACGTCCTGACTTTC
TRBD1	TRBJ2-7	NA	TRBV7-9	CASSGDSSYEQYF	TGTGCCAGCAGCGGGGACAGCTCCTACGAGCAGTACTTC
NA	TRBJ2-1	NA	TRBV7-3	CASSLGSGSNEQFF	TGTGCCAGCAGCTTAGGGTCCGGGTCCAATGAGCAGTTCTTC
NA	TRBJ1-1	NA	TRBV29-1	CSVEPAGFEAFF	TGCAGCGTTGAACCTGCCGGGTTTGAAGCTTTCTTT
NA	TRBJ1-2	NA	TRBV30	CAWWSRDYGYTF	TGTGCCTGGTGGAGCCGGGACTATGGCTACACCTTC
NA	TRBJ2-3	NA	TRBV6-5	CASSWERGSTDTQYF	TGTGCCAGCAGTTGGGAAAGAGGTAGCACAGATACGCAGTATTTT
TRBD1	TRBJ1-3	NA	TRBV28	CASREAGQANSGNTIYF	TGTGCCAGCAGGGAAGCGGGACAGGCGAACTCTGGAAACACCATATATTTT
NA	TRBJ2-7	NA	TRBV6-6	CASSYSRPLYEQYF	TGTGCCAGCAGTTACTCGCGGCCGCTCTACGAGCAGTACTTC
NA	TRBJ2-2	once	TRBV2	CASKTGELFF	TGTGCCAGCAAAACCGGGGAGCTGTTTTTT
NA	TRBJ2-3	NA	TRBV13	CASSLGSMGPVIDTQYF	TGTGCCAGCAGCTTAGGCTCGATGGGGCCCGTGATAGATACGCAGTATTTT